The T cell receptor (beta chain) described here comes from a study of PD-1 blockade in classical Hodgkin lymphoma. Overall study results and limits: In newly diagnosed patients, baseline TCR diversity was reportedly below that of healthy donors.

As to this clone: Antigen unknown.

This CDR3 is built from 13 residues. Germline V CDR1 and CDR2: MNHEY, SMNVEV (reference sequence). V was cut by 6 bases and J by 9 bases, with 15 bases left in between. Time point described: cycle 4 day 1 (C4D1), after less than 7 weeks of nivolumab. All trial patients relapsed after autologous stem cell transplantation. The assay was immunoSEQ multiplex PCR, and TCRdb's table has in-frame clones only and misses some. The data hold roughly 100,000 clones, with 89% observed a single time. V gene TRBV27 combines with J gene TRBJ1-3; a weak D match, TRBD1 (5 bases). This receptor was taken from a human donor with classical Hodgkin lymphoma. Specimen: peripheral blood mononuclear cells (PBMCs), collected before the fourth cycle of nivolumab. CDR3 DNA sequence: TGTGCCAGCAGACCCGACGGGGGACGCACCATATATTTT. It is translated as CASRPDGGRTIYF.